A selection of T cell receptor beta chains follows, all from one sample in a study of blood T cell repertoires in COVID-19. Profiling relied on immunoSEQ multiplex PCR, and the TCRdb table lists in-frame clones only, not all of them. Of about 280,000 clones listed, 89% are singletons. Sequencing was carried out using peripheral blood. Receptors were obtained from a woman in her thirties or forties who had recovered from COVID-19. CDR3s include the opening cysteine and the closing phenylalanine or tryptophan. The D gene is left open where the match is weak. Size is stated for part of the rows, as once, few or many counts, or as a class when the clone is expanded.

TRBV18	.	few	TRBJ2-1	TGTGCCAGCTCACTGGCGGGTAACAATGAGCAGTTCTTC	CASSLAGNNEQFF
TRBV30	.	.	TRBJ1-2	TGTGCCTGGAGTAGGCAAAAAGCGGATCCTGGCTACACCTTC	CAWSRQKADPGYTF
TRBV27	.	.	TRBJ2-1	TGTGCCAGCAGTACCAGGGTTAGCGGCCTCTTATACAATGAGCAGTTCTTC	CASSTRVSGLLYNEQFF
TRBV6-4	TRBD2	.	TRBJ2-1	TGTGCCAGCAAAAGACTAGCCGGCGGCAATGAGCAGTTCTTC	CASKRLAGGNEQFF
TRBV6-2/TRBV6-3	TRBD2	.	TRBJ2-7	TGTGCCAGCAGTCGGACAGACCTAGCGGGAGGGCCTGGCTACGAGCAGTACTTC	CASSRTDLAGGPGYEQYF
TRBV5-5	TRBD2	once	TRBJ2-3	TGTGCCAGCAGCCGGGAGGGGAATACGCAGTATTTT	CASSREGNTQYF
TRBV30	.	.	TRBJ1-5	TGTGCCTGGACATCCCCAGGAACCAATCAGCCCCAGCATTTT	CAWTSPGTNQPQHF
TRBV12-2	.	.	TRBJ1-6	TGTGCAAGTCGCTTAGTATCTCTTAATTCACCCCTCCACTTT	CASRLVSLNSPLHF
TRBV11-3	.	.	TRBJ1-2	TGTGCCAGCAGCTTAGACGCCTCCGCGGGCTATGGCTACACCTTC	CASSLDASAGYGYTF
TRBV27	TRBD2	.	TRBJ2-7	TGTGCCAGCCGATATAGCGGGAGTTCCTCCTACGAGCAGTACTTC	CASRYSGSSSYEQYF
TRBV27	TRBD1	.	TRBJ1-2	TGTGCCAGCAGTCCGGCTGGACAGGGGCGTAACTATGGCTACACCTTC	CASSPAGQGRNYGYTF
TRBV6-6	.	.	TRBJ2-7	TGTGCCAGCAGTCCGGACATCTACGAGCAGTACTTC	CASSPDIYEQYF
TRBV9	TRBD1	once	TRBJ2-5	TGTGCCAGCAGCCCCGCGGCAGGGGGACAAGAGACCCAGTACTTC	CASSPAAGGQETQYF
TRBV28	TRBD1	.	TRBJ2-6	TGTGCCAGCAGGGCACCGCCGGGACAGGCCTCTGGGGCCAACGTCCTGACTTTC	CASRAPPGQASGANVLTF
TRBV27	TRBD1	.	TRBJ1-4	TGTGCCAGCAGTTTACCCCCGGGACAGGGGAGTGAAAAACTGTTTTTT	CASSLPPGQGSEKLFF
TRBV27	.	.	TRBJ2-3	TGTGCCAGCAGTTTCGGGTATACGCAGTATTTT	CASSFGYTQYF
TRBV2	TRBD2	.	TRBJ2-3	TGTGCCAGCACGGGACTAGCGGGAGGTTGGAATACGCAGTATTTT	CASTGLAGGWNTQYF
TRBV4-1	.	.	TRBJ2-5	TGCGCCAGCAGCCAAGCGGCAGGGGAGACCCAGTACTTC	CASSQAAGETQYF
TRBV27	TRBD2	.	TRBJ2-1	TGTGCCAGCAGTTTACAACTAGCGGGAGGGCAGGGTGAGCAGTTCTTC	CASSLQLAGGQGEQFF
TRBV5-1	.	.	TRBJ2-2	TGCGCCAGCAGCTTGGTGGGCCTGACTATTACCGGGGAGCTGTTTTTT	CASSLVGLTITGELFF
TRBV29-1	.	.	TRBJ1-2	TGCAGCGCATCTGACAGCTTTAACTATGGCTACACCTTC	CSASDSFNYGYTF
TRBV30	.	once	TRBJ2-1	TGTGCCTGGATAAGTGGGAGCTCCTACAATGAGCAGTTCTTC	CAWISGSSYNEQFF
TRBV9	TRBD1	.	TRBJ2-2	TGTGCCAGCAGCGTTCGGGACAGGGGGAACACCGGGGAGCTGTTTTTT	CASSVRDRGNTGELFF
TRBV7-9	TRBD1	.	TRBJ1-1	TGTGCCAGCAGTCGACAGGGCGGGAACACTGAAGCTTTCTTT	CASSRQGGNTEAFF
TRBV28	.	.	TRBJ2-7	TGTGCCAGCAGTTTGAATTCGGGGGAAGTCGAGCAGTACTTC	CASSLNSGEVEQYF
TRBV5-1	.	.	TRBJ2-2	TGCGCCAGCAGCTCAGGACAAGCGGGCACCGGGGAGCTGTTTTTT	CASSSGQAGTGELFF
TRBV7-9	.	few	TRBJ2-7	TGTGCCAGCAGTCCCCCGGGAGTCTACGAGCAGTACTTC	CASSPPGVYEQYF
TRBV3-1/TRBV3-2	TRBD1	.	TRBJ2-7	TGTGCCAGCAGCCACGGACAGGGGGTTGGAGGGATCTCCTACGAGCAGTACTTC	CASSHGQGVGGISYEQYF
TRBV5-8	TRBD1	.	TRBJ2-1	TGTGCCAGCAGCTTCAACAGGGGGATGACCTACAATGAGCAGTTCTTC	CASSFNRGMTYNEQFF
TRBV5-4	.	.	TRBJ2-3	TGTGCCAGCAGCCCCCCTAGCACAGATACGCAGTATTTT	CASSPPSTDTQYF
TRBV27	TRBD2	.	TRBJ2-7	TGTGCCAGCAGCCCGGGACTAGTTGCCTACGAGCAGTACTTC	CASSPGLVAYEQYF
TRBV12-3/TRBV12-4	TRBD1	.	TRBJ1-1	TGTGCCAGCGCCCGGGACAGGGTGACTGAAGCTTTCTTT	CASARDRVTEAFF
TRBV18	.	.	TRBJ1-1	TGTGCCAGCTCACTGGGACAAAACACTGAAGCTTTCTTT	CASSLGQNTEAFF
TRBV28	.	.	TRBJ2-1	TGTGCCAGCAAAGCGGGCGGCTCCTACAATGAGCAGTTCTTC	CASKAGGSYNEQFF
TRBV18	.	.	TRBJ1-2	TGTGCCAGCTCACCTGCCTTTGAACAAACCTATGGCTACACCTTC	CASSPAFEQTYGYTF
TRBV9	TRBD2	.	TRBJ2-5	TGTGCCAGCAGCGTATCGAGCGGGGGGGAGACCCAGTACTTC	CASSVSSGGETQYF
TRBV28	.	.	TRBJ1-6	TGTGCCAGCAGTTTAGGGGACACCTATAATTCACCCCTCCACTTT	CASSLGDTYNSPLHF
TRBV24-1	.	few	TRBJ2-1	TGTGCCACCAGTGAGTCCCACTTGGATGAGCAGTTCTTC	CATSESHLDEQFF
TRBV5-1	TRBD1	.	TRBJ1-2	TGCGCCAGCAGCTTGGAGGGGTCAGGGGGCGAGAATGGCTACACCTTC	CASSLEGSGGENGYTF
TRBV6-5	.	.	TRBJ2-5	TGTGCCAGCAGTTTTTCCGGGGTTGAAGAGACCCAGTACTTC	CASSFSGVEETQYF
TRBV12-3/TRBV12-4	.	.	TRBJ2-1	TGTGCCAGCAGTCCCCGCGATGAGCAGTTCTTC	CASSPRDEQFF
TRBV6-1	TRBD1	.	TRBJ1-5	TGTGCCAGCAGTGAAAGAAGGGGACAGGGGAGGTTTGGGACCAATCAGCCCCAGCATTTT	CASSERRGQGRFGTNQPQHF
TRBV6-1	TRBD1	.	TRBJ1-4	TGTGCCAGCAGTGAAGAAAGGGGGCCGAGGGCAACTAATGAAAAACTGTTTTTT	CASSEERGPRATNEKLFF
TRBV5-4	TRBD2	.	TRBJ2-3	TGTGCCAGCAGCTTGGTGCTAGCGGGAGAGACAGATACGCAGTATTTT	CASSLVLAGETDTQYF
TRBV7-9	.	.	TRBJ2-2	TGTGCCAGCAGCTCTTTGGGCAGGGCCGATGCCGGGGAGCTGTTTTTT	CASSSLGRADAGELFF
TRBV5-6	.	.	TRBJ2-1	TGTGCCAGCAGCTCCGAGGAGGTTTTCTACAATGAGCAGTTCTTC	CASSSEEVFYNEQFF
TRBV25-1	TRBD2	.	TRBJ2-1	TGTGCCAGCAGTACTCCTTTTGAGGCGGGAGGGAACAATGAGCAGTTCTTC	CASSTPFEAGGNNEQFF
TRBV19	.	.	TRBJ1-1	TGTGCCAGTAGTATAGCGTCAGGTTCTGAAGCTTTCTTT	CASSIASGSEAFF
TRBV20-1	.	.	TRBJ2-7	TGCAGTGCTAGCGGGAGAGGCGAGCAGTACTTC	CSASGRGEQYF
TRBV7-3	TRBD2	once	TRBJ2-5	TGTGCCAGCAGCCTAAGCGGGAGTTTAGGAGAGACCCAGTACTTC	CASSLSGSLGETQYF
TRBV29-1	.	.	TRBJ1-5	TGCAGCGTTGGACAGAGCAATCAGCCCCAGCATTTT	CSVGQSNQPQHF
TRBV28	.	.	TRBJ2-7	TGTGCCAGCAGTTTACGGGTCTTGACAGGCACCCGAAGAACGTCGACCTACGAGCAGTACTTC	CASSLRVLTGTRRTSTYEQYF